This T cell receptor (beta chain) was captured by sequencing in a study of T cells in Graves' hyperthyroidism and ophthalmopathy (dated by TCRdb to about 2019). With respect to the entire study: Peripheral blood was collected at initial diagnosis, before any treatment. After sampling, hyperthyroidism patients received methimazole starting at 30 mg daily, and ophthalmopathy patients received high-dose intravenous methylprednisolone. Whether ophthalmopathy could be predicted prospectively was tested in an independent validation cohort made up of about 20 hyperthyroidism patients plus 17 patients who later progressed to ophthalmopathy. The study also compared thyroid tissue and blood T-cell repertoires from about six Graves' hyperthyroidism patients. The roughly 100 discovery patients were randomly divided into training and test sets at a 7:3 ratio. TCR Vbeta CDR3 sequencing of 140 or so peripheral blood samples (more than 40 ophthalmopathy, about 74 hyperthyroidism and around 17 progressor patients) is reported in the paper. To identify distinguishing TCR V-J signatures, a discovery cohort of 90 to 100 patients was used, comprising 43 with Graves' ophthalmopathy and 57 with stable Graves' hyperthyroidism. Study-level results and caveats: A model built on a 13 V-J signature distinguished ophthalmopathy from stable hyperthyroidism, reaching 87.88% sensitivity and around 81% specificity in cross-validation and 80%/75% in testing. Most expanded thyroid clonotypes (frequency above 0.001) were also detected in blood, a finding suggesting that blood repertoires may reflect thyroid immune responses. No statistical method was used to fix the sample size in advance, and group allocation was not hidden from the investigators. In validation, progression to ophthalmopathy was predicted by the model with 70.59% sensitivity and nearly 75% specificity, a median of about 6.8 months before onset.

Amplification of TCR beta CDR3 regions was carried out from RNA transcripts. A first-round RT-PCR of the TCR CDR3 used the HTBI primer set with the Qiagen OneStep RT-PCR kit. A second multiplex PCR round built the libraries, followed by size selection and purification. Paired-end sequencing of the libraries was performed with 100 bp reads on an Illumina HiSeq2000. The authors processed their data as follows. Raw data were processed with SOAPnuke, discarding reads with adapters, uncalled bases, mean Phred below 15, or no exact constant-primer or identifier match. COPE v1.2.5 was used to merge high-quality paired reads, and clonotypes were defined as unique nucleotide sequences. MiTCR v1.1 was used to align clonotypes to the IMGT TRBV, TRBD and TRBJ reference segments. Analysis was restricted to V-J combinations with a frequency above 0.0001, which covered about 99% of repertoires. The TCS score was defined as F50 (clonal expansion) divided by E x V (chaos), with BLOSUM62-based TCRdist calculated between CDR3 peptides within each V-J. Welch's t-statistics and random forest reduced roughly 540 V-J features to 13, which were used in a naive Bayes classifier (R e1071). TCRdb reanalyzed the raw reads on its own, using fastp at Q25 for trimming and MiXCR for clone calling, and kept in-frame beta chains. CDR3 protein duplicates are merged, each entry listing the most common genes and DNA. The authors' filters were not applied to this entry. The sample table shows about 290,000 distinct CDR3 sequences, and about 15% are seen once. The ten largest clones represent roughly 31% of the sample.

Germline trimming amounts to 1 base on V and 4 bases on J, with 3 as the count of junction bases outside the gene matches. From cysteine to phenylalanine, the CDR3 is 14 amino acids long. Only CDR3 DNA remains: 42 bases, in frame from the first base. Via the germline V gene, CDR1 is SGHAT and CDR2 FQNNGV. This clonotype has a count of ten or more. The clone's antigen remains unknown. There are no base qualities to consult, and no much larger clone falls within one base. Hyperthyroidism patients were newly diagnosed, had a disease duration of under 2 months, and were aged 18 to 65 years. Patients with uncontrolled infections, other autoimmune diseases, pregnancy or lactation were excluded. Diagnoses relied on clinical symptoms, serum thyroxine and TRAb, thyroid ultrasound and orbital computed tomography. Blood from progressor patients was drawn when they were first diagnosed with hyperthyroidism, before any ophthalmopathy symptoms appeared. PBMCs were isolated from 8 to 10 ml of fresh peripheral blood by Ficoll-Paque density gradient centrifugation. Progressor patients were initially diagnosed with Graves' hyperthyroidism and developed ophthalmopathy during follow-up. Total RNA was extracted with Trizol reagent, and quality was checked on an Agilent 2100 Bioanalyzer.

Sequenced material: blood. The chain is encoded by TRBV11-2 joined to TRBJ2-7; 8 nucleotides in the junction match TRBD1. The sequence came from a woman between 50 and 59 years old with Graves' hyperthyroidism that later progressed to Graves' ophthalmopathy. The nucleotide sequence reads as follows: TGTGCCAGCAGCTTAGGGACAGGGCAATACGAGCAGTACTTC. Translation gives CASSLGTGQYEQYF.